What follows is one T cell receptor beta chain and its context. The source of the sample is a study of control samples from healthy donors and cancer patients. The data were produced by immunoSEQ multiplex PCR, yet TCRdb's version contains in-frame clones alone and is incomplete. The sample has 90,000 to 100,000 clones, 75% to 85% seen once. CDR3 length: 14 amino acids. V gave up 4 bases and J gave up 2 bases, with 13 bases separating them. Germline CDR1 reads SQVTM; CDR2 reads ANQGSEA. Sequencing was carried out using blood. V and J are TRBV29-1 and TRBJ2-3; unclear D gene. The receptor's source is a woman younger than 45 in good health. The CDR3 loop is CSVVVLRYTDTQYF. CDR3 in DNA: TGCAGCGTTGTCGTCCTCAGGTACACAGATACGCAGTATTTT.